This T cell receptor beta chain emerged from a study of cytomegalovirus exposure and HLA in healthy donors. Study-wide context: An analysis done earlier identified some 120 million unique TCR beta sequences from about 180 million T cells. General study points: With later analysis, a missense DCLRE1C variant became linked to TCR beta V- and J-gene trimming.

About this clone itself: Its antigen is not identified.

Though probably carrying unrecorded immune exposures, donors were nominally healthy at sampling. In the PCR, 60 Vbeta and 13 Jbeta primers were used. The assay was immunoSEQ multiplex PCR, and TCRdb's table has in-frame clones only and misses some. The sample carries some 70,000 clones, about 73% recorded once. Germline CDR1 is SGDLS and CDR2 is YYNGEE. This CDR3 spans 14 amino acids. V lost 3 bases and J lost 4; bases outside the gene matches: 4. The sequencing sample was made of PBMCs. V gene TRBV9 combines with J gene TRBJ2-1, with TRBD1 matching 7 bases. The clonotype comes from a woman aged 25 to 45 in good health and CMV-seronegative. Here the CDR3 DNA reads TGTGCCAGCAGCGCTTTGGACAGGTACAATGAGCAGTTCTTC. Its protein is CASSALDRYNEQFF.